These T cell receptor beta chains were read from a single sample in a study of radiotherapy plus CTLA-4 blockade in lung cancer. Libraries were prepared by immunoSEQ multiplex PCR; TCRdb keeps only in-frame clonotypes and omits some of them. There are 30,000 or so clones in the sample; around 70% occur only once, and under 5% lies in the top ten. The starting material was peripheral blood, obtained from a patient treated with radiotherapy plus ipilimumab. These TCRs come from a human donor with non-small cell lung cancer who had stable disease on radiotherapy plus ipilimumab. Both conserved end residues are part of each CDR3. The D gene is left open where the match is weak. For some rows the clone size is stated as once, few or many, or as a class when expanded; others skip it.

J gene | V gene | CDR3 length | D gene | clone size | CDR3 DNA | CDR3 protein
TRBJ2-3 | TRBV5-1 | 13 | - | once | TGCGCCAGCAGCTCTGGCAGCACAGATACGCAGTATTTT | CASSSGSTDTQYF
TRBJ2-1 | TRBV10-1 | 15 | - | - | TGCGCCAGCAGTGAGCCCCGCAAAAGGAGAAATGAGCAGTTCTTC | CASSEPRKRRNEQFF
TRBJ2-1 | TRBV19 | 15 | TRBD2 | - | TGTGCCAGTTTCCCAGGCCCTAGCGGCAACAATGAGCAGTTCTTC | CASFPGPSGNNEQFF
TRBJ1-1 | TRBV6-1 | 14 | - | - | TGTGCCAGCAGTGGTTTTAGGGCGAACACTGAAGCTTTCTTT | CASSGFRANTEAFF
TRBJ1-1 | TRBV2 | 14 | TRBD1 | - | TGTGCCAGCAGTCGGTTAACAGGGGGCACTGAAGCTTTCTTT | CASSRLTGGTEAFF
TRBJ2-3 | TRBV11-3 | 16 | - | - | TGTGCCAGCAGCCCCGGGACACCCGCAAGCACAGATACGCAGTATTTT | CASSPGTPASTDTQYF
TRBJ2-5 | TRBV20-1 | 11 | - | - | TGCAGTGCCGACAGTCAAGAGACCCAGTACTTC | CSADSQETQYF
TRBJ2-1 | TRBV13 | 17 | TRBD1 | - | TGTGCCAGCAGCCCACTCGGGGAGGGACAGGGCTACAATGAGCAGTTCTTC | CASSPLGEGQGYNEQFF
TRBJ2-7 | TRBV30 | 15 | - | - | TGTGCCTGGAGTGTCGGGTTGACTGCTACCTACGAGCAGTACTTC | CAWSVGLTATYEQYF
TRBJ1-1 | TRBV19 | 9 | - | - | TGTGCCAGACCTATCTGGTCTTTCTTT | CARPIWSFF
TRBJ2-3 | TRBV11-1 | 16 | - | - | TGTGCCAGCAGCAAGAGCAGGGTTCTAAGCACAGATACGCAGTATTTT | CASSKSRVLSTDTQYF
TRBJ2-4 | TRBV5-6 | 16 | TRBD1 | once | TGTGCCAGCAGCTTGGCAAAAACAGGGGCGCCACACATTCAGTACTTC | CASSLAKTGAPHIQYF
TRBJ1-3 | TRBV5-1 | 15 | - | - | TGCGCCAGCAGCTCCACGGCGTACTCTGGAAACACCATATATTTT | CASSSTAYSGNTIYF
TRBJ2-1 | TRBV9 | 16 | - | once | TGTGCCAGCAGCGTAGTATCTTTGGAAGGGGCGGGTGAGCAGTTCTTC | CASSVVSLEGAGEQFF
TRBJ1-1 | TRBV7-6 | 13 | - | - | TGTGCCAGCAGAGGATTTAGGGACCGGAGAGCTTTCTTT | CASRGFRDRRAFF
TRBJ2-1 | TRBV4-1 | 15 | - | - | TGCGCCAGCAGCGCCCAATCCTACAGAAACAATGAGCAGTTCTTC | CASSAQSYRNNEQFF
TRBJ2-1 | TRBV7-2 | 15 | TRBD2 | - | TGTGCCAGCATCCAAAGAGGGGGACTAGCGGCGGAGCAGTTCTTC | CASIQRGGLAAEQFF
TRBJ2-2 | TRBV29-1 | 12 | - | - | TGCAGCGTAGGACTATACACCGGGGAGCTGTTTTTT | CSVGLYTGELFF
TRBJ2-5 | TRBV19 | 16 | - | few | TGTGCCAGTAGTATTTCGGGGGCCGGGTACCAAGAGACCCAGTACTTC | CASSISGAGYQETQYF
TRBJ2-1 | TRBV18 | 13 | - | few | TGTGCCAGCTCACCACCTAACCGACAGGAGCAGTTCTTC | CASSPPNRQEQFF
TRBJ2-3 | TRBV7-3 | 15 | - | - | TGTGCCAGCAGCAGTAGCGGCATATACACAGATACGCAGTATTTT | CASSSSGIYTDTQYF
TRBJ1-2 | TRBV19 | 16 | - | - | TGTGCCAGCATGAACCGTCGGGCCAGCCTTAACTATGGCTACACCTTC | CASMNRRASLNYGYTF
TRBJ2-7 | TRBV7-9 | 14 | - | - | TGTGCCAGCAGCTCGGACAGGACTACCTACGAGCAGTACTTC | CASSSDRTTYEQYF
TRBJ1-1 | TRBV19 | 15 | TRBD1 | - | TGTGCCAGTAGCCAACAGGGGGGTCGAGACACTGAAGCTTTCTTT | CASSQQGGRDTEAFF
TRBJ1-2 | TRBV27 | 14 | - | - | TGTGCCAGCAGTTTATTTCAGGGTGCAGTTGGCTACACCTTC | CASSLFQGAVGYTF
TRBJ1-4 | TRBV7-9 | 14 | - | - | TGTGCCAGCAGCCCCCGAGGTGAGGGTGAAAAACTGTTTTTT | CASSPRGEGEKLFF
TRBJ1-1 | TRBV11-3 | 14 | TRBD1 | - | TGTGCCAGCAGCTCAGGACAGGGCCGAACTGAAGCTTTCTTT | CASSSGQGRTEAFF
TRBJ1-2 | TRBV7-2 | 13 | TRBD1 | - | TGTGCCAGCAGCATAATGCGGGACAGCGGATACACCTTC | CASSIMRDSGYTF
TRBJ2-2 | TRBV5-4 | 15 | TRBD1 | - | TGTGCCAGCAGTTACTCGGACAGGGAGACCGGGGAGCTGTTTTTT | CASSYSDRETGELFF
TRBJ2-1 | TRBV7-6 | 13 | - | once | TGTGCCAGCAGCTTAGGTGAGGGGAGTGAGCAGTTCTTC | CASSLGEGSEQFF
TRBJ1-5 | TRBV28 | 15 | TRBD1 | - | TGTGCCAGCAGTTCCCCCGGGACAGGGGGTCTGCCCCAGCATTTT | CASSSPGTGGLPQHF
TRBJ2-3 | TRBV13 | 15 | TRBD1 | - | TGTGCCAGCAGCTCCCGGACAGGGATCACAGATACGCAGTATTTT | CASSSRTGITDTQYF
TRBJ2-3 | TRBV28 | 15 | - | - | TGTGCCAGCAGTTTCTCCGGGACATTCACAGATACGCAGTATTTT | CASSFSGTFTDTQYF
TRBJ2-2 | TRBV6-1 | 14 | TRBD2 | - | TGTGCCAGCAGGAGACTAGCACTTCGGGGGGAGCTGTTTTTT | CASRRLALRGELFF
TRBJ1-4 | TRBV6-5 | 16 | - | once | TGTGCCAGCAGTTACTCGTATAGTATGATGCGTGAAAAACTGTTTTTT | CASSYSYSMMREKLFF
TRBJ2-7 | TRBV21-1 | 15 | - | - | TGTGCCAGCAGCAAAGGTGTCAGTAGCTCCTACGAGCAGTACTTC | CASSKGVSSSYEQYF
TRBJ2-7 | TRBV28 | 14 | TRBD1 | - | TGTGCCAGCACCGGGACAGGGAGGACCTACGAGCAGTACTTC | CASTGTGRTYEQYF
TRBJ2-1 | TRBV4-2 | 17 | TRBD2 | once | TGTGCCAGCAGCCAAGGGCTAGCGGACCGCTCCTACAATGAGCAGTTCTTC | CASSQGLADRSYNEQFF
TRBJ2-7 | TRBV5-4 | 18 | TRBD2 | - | TGTGCCAGCAGCTTCAAACCTACAGCGGCGGGAGGGCCCCACGAGCAGTACTTC | CASSFKPTAAGGPHEQYF
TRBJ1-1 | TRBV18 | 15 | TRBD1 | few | TGTGCCAGCTCACCAAGGGACAGGGGAAACACTGAAGCTTTCTTT | CASSPRDRGNTEAFF